This T cell receptor beta chain was sequenced during a study of cytomegalovirus exposure and HLA in healthy donors. The PCR employed 60 Vbeta primers together with 13 Jbeta primers. Using immunoSEQ multiplex PCR, the repertoire was profiled, and TCRdb retains in-frame clones only, with some absent. The ten top clones account for roughly 1.5%, within a sample of around 76,000 clones. The CDR3 runs 15 residues. The V gene's germline CDR1 is SEHNR and CDR2 FQNEAQ (reference sequence). Trimming at V came to 1 base and at J to 15 bases, leaving 12 bases not matched to a gene. The chain uses TRBV7-9 and TRBJ2-4; TRBD1 matches at 10 bases. The source material was PBMCs. The clonotype was recovered from a woman aged 55-69 years in good health and CMV-seronegative. The CDR3 loop is CASSLGSSRTGGLYF. CDR3 nucleotide sequence: TGTGCCAGCAGCTTAGGTTCATCGAGGACAGGGGGTCTGTACTTC. Filled out from reference TRBV7-9 and TRBJ2-4, the complete variable domain reads DTGVSQNPRHKITKRGQNVTFRCDPISEHNRLYWYRQTLGQGPEFLTYFQNEAQLEKSRLLSDRFSAERPKGSFSTLEIQRTEQGDSAMYLCASSLGSSRTGGLYFGAGTRLSVL.